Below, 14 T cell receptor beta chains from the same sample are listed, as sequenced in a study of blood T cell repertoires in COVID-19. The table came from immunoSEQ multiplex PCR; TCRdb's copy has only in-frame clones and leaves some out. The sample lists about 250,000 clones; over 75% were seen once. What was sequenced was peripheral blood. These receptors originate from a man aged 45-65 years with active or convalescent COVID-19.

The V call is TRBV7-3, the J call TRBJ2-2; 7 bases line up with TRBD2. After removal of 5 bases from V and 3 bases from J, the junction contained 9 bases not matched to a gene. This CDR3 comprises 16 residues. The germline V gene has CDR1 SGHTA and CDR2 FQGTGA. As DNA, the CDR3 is TGTGCCAGCAGCCCCGTATCCGGGAGGTACACCGGGGAGCTGTTTTTT. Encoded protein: CASSPVSGRYTGELFF. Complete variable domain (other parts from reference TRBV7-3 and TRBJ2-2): GAGVSQTPSNKVTEKGKYVELRCDPISGHTALYWYRQSLGQGPEFLIYFQGTGAADDSGLPNDRFFAVRPEGSVSTLKIQRTERGDSAVYLCASSPVSGRYTGELFFGEGSRLTVL.

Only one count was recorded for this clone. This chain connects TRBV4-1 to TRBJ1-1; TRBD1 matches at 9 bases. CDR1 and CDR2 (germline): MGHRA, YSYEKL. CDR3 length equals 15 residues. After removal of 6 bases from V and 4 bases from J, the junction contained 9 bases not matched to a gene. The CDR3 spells CASRKQGALGTEAFF. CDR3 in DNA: TGCGCCAGCAGGAAACAGGGGGCGTTGGGCACTGAAGCTTTCTTT.

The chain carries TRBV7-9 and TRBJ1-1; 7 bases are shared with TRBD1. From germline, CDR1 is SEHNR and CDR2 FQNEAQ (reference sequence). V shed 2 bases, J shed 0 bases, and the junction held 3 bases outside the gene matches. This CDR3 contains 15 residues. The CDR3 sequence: CASSLLTGVNTEAFF. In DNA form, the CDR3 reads TGTGCCAGCAGCTTACTTACAGGGGTGAACACTGAAGCTTTCTTT.

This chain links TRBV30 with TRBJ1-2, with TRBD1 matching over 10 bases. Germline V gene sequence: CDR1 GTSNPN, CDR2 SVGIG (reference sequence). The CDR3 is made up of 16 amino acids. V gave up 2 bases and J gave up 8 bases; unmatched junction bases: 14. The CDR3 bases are TGTGCCTGGAGTATTTCCGGGACAGGGGCGCTTCGGGGCTACACCTTC. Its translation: CAWSISGTGALRGYTF.

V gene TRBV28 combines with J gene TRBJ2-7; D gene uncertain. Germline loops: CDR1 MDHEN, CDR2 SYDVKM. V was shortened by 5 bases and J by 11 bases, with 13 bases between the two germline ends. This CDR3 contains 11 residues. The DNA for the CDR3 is TGTGCCAGCAGTCTAGACTCTCAGAAGTACTTC. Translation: CASSLDSQKYF.

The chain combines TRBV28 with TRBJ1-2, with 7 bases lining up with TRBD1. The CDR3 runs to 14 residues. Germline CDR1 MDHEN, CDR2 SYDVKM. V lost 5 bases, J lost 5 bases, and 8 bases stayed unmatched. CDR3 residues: CASSEGGREYGYTF. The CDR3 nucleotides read TGTGCCAGCAGTGAAGGGGGCCGTGAGTATGGCTACACCTTC.

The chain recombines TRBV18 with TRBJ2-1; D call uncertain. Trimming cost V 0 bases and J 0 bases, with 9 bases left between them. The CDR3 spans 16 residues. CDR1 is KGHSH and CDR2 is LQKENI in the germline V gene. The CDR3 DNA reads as TGTGCCAGCTCACCACCCCCGGTTCGCTCCTACAATGAGCAGTTCTTC. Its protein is CASSPPPVRSYNEQFF. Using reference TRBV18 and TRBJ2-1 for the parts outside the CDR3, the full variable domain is NAGVMQNPRHLVRRRGQEARLRCSPMKGHSHVYWYRQLPEEGLKFMVYLQKENIIDESGMPKERFSAEFPKEGPSILRIQQVVRGDSAAYFCASSPPPVRSYNEQFFGPGTRLTVL.

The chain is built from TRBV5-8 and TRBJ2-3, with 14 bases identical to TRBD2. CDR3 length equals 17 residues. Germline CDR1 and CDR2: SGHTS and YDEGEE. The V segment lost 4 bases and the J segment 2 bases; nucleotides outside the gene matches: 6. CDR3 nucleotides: TGTGCCAGCAGCCTTGGACTAGCGGGAGGCCACACAGATACGCAGTATTTT. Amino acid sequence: CASSLGLAGGHTDTQYF. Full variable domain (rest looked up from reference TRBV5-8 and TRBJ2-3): EAGVTQSPTHLIKTRGQQATLRCSPISGHTSVYWYQQALGLGLQFLLWYDEGEERNRGNFPPRFSGRQFPNYSSELNVNALELEDSALYLCASSLGLAGGHTDTQYFGPGTRLTVL.

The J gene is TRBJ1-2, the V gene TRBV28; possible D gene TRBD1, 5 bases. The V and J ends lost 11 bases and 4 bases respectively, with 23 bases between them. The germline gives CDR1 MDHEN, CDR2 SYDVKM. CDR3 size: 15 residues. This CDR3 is CACETQGQRGYGYTF. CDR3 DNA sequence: TGTGCCTGCGAGACCCAGGGCCAGCGAGGCTATGGCTACACCTTC.

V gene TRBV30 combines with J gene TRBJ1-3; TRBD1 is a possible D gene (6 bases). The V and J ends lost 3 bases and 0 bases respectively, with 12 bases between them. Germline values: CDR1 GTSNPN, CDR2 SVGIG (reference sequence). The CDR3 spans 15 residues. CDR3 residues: CAWRPRTASGNTIYF. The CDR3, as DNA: TGTGCCTGGAGGCCGAGGACAGCCTCTGGAAACACCATATATTTT.

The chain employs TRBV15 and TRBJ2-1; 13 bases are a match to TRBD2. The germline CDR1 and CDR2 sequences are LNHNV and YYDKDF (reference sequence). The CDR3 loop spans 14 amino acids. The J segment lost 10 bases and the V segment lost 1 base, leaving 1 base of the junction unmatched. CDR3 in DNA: TGTGCCACCAGCAGAGGGACTAGCGGGGGCGAGCAGTTCTTC. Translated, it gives CATSRGTSGGEQFF.

The CDR3 loop is CASSYRLSLAGSTDTQYF. The CDR3 DNA reads as TGTGCCAGCAGTTACCGCCTCAGCCTAGCGGGGAGCACAGATACGCAGTATTTT. This chain links TRBV28 with TRBJ2-3; 9 bases agree with TRBD2. The CDR3 extends over 18 amino acids. V lost 4 bases to trimming and J lost 0 bases; unmatched junction nucleotides: 11. Germline CDR1 and CDR2: MDHEN and SYDVKM.

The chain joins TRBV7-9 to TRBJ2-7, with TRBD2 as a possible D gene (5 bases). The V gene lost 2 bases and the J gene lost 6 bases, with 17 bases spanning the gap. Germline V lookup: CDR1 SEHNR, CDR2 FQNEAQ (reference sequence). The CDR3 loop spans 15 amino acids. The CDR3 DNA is TGTGCCAGCAGCTTATTGACGGGGAGTTTCGGCGAGCAGTACTTC. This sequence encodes CASSLLTGSFGEQYF.

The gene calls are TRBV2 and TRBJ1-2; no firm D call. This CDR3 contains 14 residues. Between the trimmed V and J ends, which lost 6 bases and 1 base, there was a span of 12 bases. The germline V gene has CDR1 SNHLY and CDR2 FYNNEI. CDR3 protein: CASSPPQFNYGYTF. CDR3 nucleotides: TGTGCCAGCAGCCCTCCGCAGTTTAACTATGGCTACACCTTC.